The sequence of this TCR beta chain was determined in a study of breast tumors, draining lymph nodes, adjacent tissues. Study-wide results and limits: Tumors had less TCR diversity than lymph nodes, more than nontumor tissue. Compared with basal-like, luminal-like tumors shared significantly more repertoire with nontumor tissue.

The lymph nodes were axillary draining lymph nodes from breast cancer patients. This clonotype was seen repeatedly, ten times or more. Its target is not known. TCRdb analysed the multiplex PCR reads with MiXCR anew, one entry per CDR3 protein. There are under 300,000 distinct CDR3 sequences in the sample; around 34% occur only once, and 3.6% lies in the top ten. Trimming pared 0 bases from V and 6 bases from J, leaving 18 bases between. The germline V gene has CDR1 SGDLS and CDR2 YYNGEE. The CDR3 loop spans 16 amino acids. The rearrangement joins TRBV9 to TRBJ1-2, with D possibly matching TRBD1 (6 bases). The sequence was obtained from a female donor with breast cancer. Some clones in this sample may be carry-over from other donors' samples. Specimen: axillary lymph node tissue. CDR3 sequence reads: CASSVDAVGRGDGYTF. The CDR3, as DNA: TGTGCCAGCAGCGTAGACGCGGTCGGTAGGGGGGATGGCTACACCTTC. The whole variable domain, filled in from reference TRBV9 and TRBJ1-2, reads DSGVTQTPKHLITATGQRVTLRCSPRSGDLSVYWYQQSLDQGLQFLIQYYNGEERAKGNILERFSAQQFPDLHSELNLSSLELGDSALYFCASSVDAVGRGDGYTFGSGTRLTVV.